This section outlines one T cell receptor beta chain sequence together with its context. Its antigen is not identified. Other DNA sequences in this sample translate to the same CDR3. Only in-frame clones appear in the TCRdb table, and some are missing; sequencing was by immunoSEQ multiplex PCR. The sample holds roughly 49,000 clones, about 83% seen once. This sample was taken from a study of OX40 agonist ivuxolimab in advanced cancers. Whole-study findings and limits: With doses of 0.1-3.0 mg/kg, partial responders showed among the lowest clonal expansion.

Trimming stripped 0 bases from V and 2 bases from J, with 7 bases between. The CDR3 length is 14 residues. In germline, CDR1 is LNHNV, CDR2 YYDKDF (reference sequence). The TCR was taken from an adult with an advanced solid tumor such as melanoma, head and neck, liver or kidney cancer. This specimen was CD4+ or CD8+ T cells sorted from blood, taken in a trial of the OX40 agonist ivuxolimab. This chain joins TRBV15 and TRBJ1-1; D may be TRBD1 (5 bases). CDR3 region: CATSRDRGNTEAFF. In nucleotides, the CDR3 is TGTGCCACCAGCAGAGATAGGGGAAACACTGAAGCTTTCTTT. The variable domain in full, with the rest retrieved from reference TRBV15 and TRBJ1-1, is DAMVIQNPRYQVTQFGKPVTLSCSQTLNHNVMYWYQQKSSQAPKLLFHYYDKDFNNEADTPDNFQSRRPNTSFCFLDIRSPGLGDTAMYLCATSRDRGNTEAFFGQGTRLTVV.